This paragraph covers one TCR beta chain sequence. This clonotype has only a few counts. What this receptor recognizes is not known. Base quality data are lacking; no much larger clone is found one base away. Donors were 39 systemically healthy Caucasian individuals from Russia aged roughly 6 to 90 years. Each donor gave ten milliliters of peripheral blood, collected into EDTA-treated Vacutainer tubes. Ficoll-Paque density-gradient centrifugation was used to isolate PBMCs, with at least 7 million obtained per sample. Trizol reagent was used to extract total RNA from PBMCs, with at least 5.5 micrograms per sample. For every donor, flow cytometry on a PBMC aliquot measured the percentage of naive CD45RAhigh/CD27high T cells. V is clipped by 4 bases and J by 3 bases, and the sequence between their germline boundaries is 16 bases long. The germline V gene provides CDR1 SGHRS and CDR2 YFSETQ. The CDR3 runs 15 amino acids, cysteine and phenylalanine included. CDR3 DNA is the only sequence kept; it has 45 bases, read in frame from the first base.

The data originate from a study of blood T cells in healthy people across ages (dated by TCRdb to 2015 to 2017). About the investigation overall: In model experiments, template switching captured roughly one uniquely barcoded TCR beta cDNA molecule for every two T cells. The donors were split into four age groups: young (average 16 years), middle-aged (around 40), aged (more than 60) and long-lived (over 80). Donors of different ages were randomly distributed across sequencing lanes to avoid experimental bias. To track age-related changes in TCR beta repertoire diversity, the study relied on deep sequencing normalized with unique cDNA molecular identifiers. The study analyzed two additional independent replicas of 1 million unique cDNA reads from the same blood draw for two donors, one aged 18 to 30 and one aged 80 or older.

The protocol used for the library was 5' RACE. TCRdb lists the instrument as Illumina HiSeq 2500. A second PCR of 7 to 11 cycles was performed with a sample-barcoded 5' primer and a J-beta primer mix. A template-switch 5' adaptor carrying 12 random nucleotides introduced a unique molecular identifier onto each TCR beta cDNA molecule. At least 2.5 million CDR3-containing paired-end reads were obtained from each sample. First-strand cDNA synthesis was performed from all RNA using the Mint cDNA synthesis kit, with priming by a TRBC-specific oligonucleotide. Following uracil-DNA glycosylase treatment, all cDNA underwent a first 18-cycle PCR with the universal primers M1SS and BC2_uni_R. From the authors' description of their analysis: Each sample was normalized by randomly selecting 1 million high-quality reads, each carrying a distinct molecular identifier. Instead of being binned into consensus sequences, reads with shared molecular identifiers were discarded. MiTCR, set to a Q25 quality threshold and the strictest error-elimination algorithm, was used for CDR3 identification, clonotype clustering and error correction. Lower-bound total TCR beta diversity was estimated with a nonparametric unseen species model using Euler transformation. TCRdb itself trimmed the public reads at Q25 with fastp, ran MiXCR and retained productive beta chains. A single entry per CDR3 protein holds the most common genes and DNA from its merged rows. Here the V and J calls rest on TCRdb's processing, not on the authors' analysis. This sample lists 870,000 or so distinct CDR3 sequences; more than 25% were detected once. Roughly 17% of the sample rests with the top ten.

On the study overall, not on this receptor specifically: Donor CMV infection status was unknown, potentially confounding age-related changes in expanded clonotypes. Estimates of total diversity based on one million sequenced T cells were considered lower bounds and underestimates. Since profiling was done on bulk unsorted PBMCs, naive and antigen-experienced compartments could not be conclusively compared. As age increased, observed TCR beta diversity per million T cells dropped in a roughly linear way, and a significant reduction was already evident by age roughly 36. The long-lived group showed more naive CD4+ T cells, fewer expanded clones and increased TCR diversity than the aged group, suggesting age selection. A strong correlation was found between observed TCR beta diversity and the percentage of naive T cells measured by flow cytometry.

The V and J genes are TRBV5-1 and TRBJ2-5; TRBD2 could be the D gene, as 7 bases match. This clonotype was obtained from a woman of 80 years or more in good health. Sample: blood. The sequence in DNA is TGCGCCAGCAGCCGGGGGGCGCAATCCGAAGAGACCCAGTACTTC. It encodes CASSRGAQSEETQYF. Supplemented by the reference TRBV5-1 and TRBJ2-5 proteins around the CDR3, the complete variable domain is KAGVTQTPRYLIKTRGQQVTLSCSPISGHRSVSWYQQTPGQGLQFLFEYFSETQRNKGNFPGRFSGRQFSNSRSEMNVSTLELGDSALYLCASSRGAQSEETQYFGPGTRLLVL.